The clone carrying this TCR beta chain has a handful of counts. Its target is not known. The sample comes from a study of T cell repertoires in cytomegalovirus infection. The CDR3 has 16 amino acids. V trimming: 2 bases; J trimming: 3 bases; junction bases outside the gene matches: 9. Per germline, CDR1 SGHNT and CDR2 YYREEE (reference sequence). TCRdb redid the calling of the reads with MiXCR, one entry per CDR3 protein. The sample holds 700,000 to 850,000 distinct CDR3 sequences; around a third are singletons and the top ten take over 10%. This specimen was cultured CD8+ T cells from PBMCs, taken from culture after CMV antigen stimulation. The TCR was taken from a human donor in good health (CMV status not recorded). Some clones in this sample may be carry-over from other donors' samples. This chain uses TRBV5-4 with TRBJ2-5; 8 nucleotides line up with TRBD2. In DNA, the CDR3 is TGTGCCAGCAGCTTTTCGCCGGGGGGGGGGGAAGAGACCCAGTACTTC. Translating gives CASSFSPGGGEETQYF.